This TCR beta chain came from a study of blood T cell repertoires in COVID-19. Across the study: Both acute and convalescent COVID-19 samples were obtained from the United States, Italy and Spain. The analysed material was cDNA or gDNA that came from T cells, B-cell-depleted T cells, or PBMCs.

CDR1 SEHNR and CDR2 FQNEAQ come from the germline V gene (reference sequence). Trimming cost V 5 bases and J 2 bases, with 4 bases left between them. The CDR3 consists of 12 residues. Authors' processing steps: Quantification of nucleated cells was approximated via reference gene primer amplification. Only in-frame clones appear in the TCRdb table, and some are missing; sequencing was by immunoSEQ multiplex PCR. For V, J and clone size, that table is used; D and trimming come from the DNA. The sample yields about 130,000 clones, over 75% seen once. The origin of this receptor is a man aged 40-50 years with active or convalescent COVID-19. Specimen: peripheral blood. The chain links TRBV7-9 to TRBJ1-3, with D unclear. The CDR3 protein is CASSNTGNTIYF. CDR3 sequence (DNA): TGTGCCAGCAGCAACACTGGAAACACCATATATTTT.